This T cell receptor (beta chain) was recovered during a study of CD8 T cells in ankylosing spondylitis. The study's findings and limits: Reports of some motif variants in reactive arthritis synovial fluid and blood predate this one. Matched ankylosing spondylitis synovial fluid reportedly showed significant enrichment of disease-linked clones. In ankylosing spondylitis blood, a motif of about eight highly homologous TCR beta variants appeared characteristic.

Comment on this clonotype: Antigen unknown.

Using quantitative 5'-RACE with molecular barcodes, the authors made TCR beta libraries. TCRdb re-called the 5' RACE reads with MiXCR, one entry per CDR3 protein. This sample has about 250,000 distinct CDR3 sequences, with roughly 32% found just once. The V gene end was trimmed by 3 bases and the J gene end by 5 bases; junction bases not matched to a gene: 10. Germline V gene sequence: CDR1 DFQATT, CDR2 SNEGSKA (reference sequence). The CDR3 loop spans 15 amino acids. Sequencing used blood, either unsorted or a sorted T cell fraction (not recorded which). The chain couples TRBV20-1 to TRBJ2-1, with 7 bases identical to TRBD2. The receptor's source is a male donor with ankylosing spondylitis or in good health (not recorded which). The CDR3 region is CSASIWTRDHNEQFF. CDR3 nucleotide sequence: TGCAGTGCTAGCATCTGGACTAGGGACCACAATGAGCAGTTCTTC.